The 28 T cell receptor beta chains in this list originate from one sample, sequenced in a study of blood T cells in healthy people across ages. Using a J-beta primer mix together with a sample-barcoded 5' primer, a second PCR was run for roughly 7 to 11 cycles. One entry per CDR3 protein, called by TCRdb with MiXCR from the 5' RACE reads. In the table there are roughly 1,000,000 distinct CDR3 sequences, 20% to 25% of which are singletons. This sample also appeared in a second study, on T cells of mothers and their children.

Source material: blood. The receptors were sampled from a girl aged 2-9 years in good health.

The chain uses TRBV14 and TRBJ2-5; no firm D call. The J call may be mistaken, given a closer DNA end match to TRBJ2-1. The CDR3 loop spans 13 amino acids. The germline CDR1 and CDR2 sequences are SGHDN and FVKESK. CDR3 amino acids: CASSQLSANEQFF. The CDR3 DNA is TGTGCCAGCAGCCAATTATCTGCAAATGAGCAGTTCTTC.

This clonotype came up once. This rearrangement joins TRBV7-6 to TRBJ1-1, with 8 bases identical to TRBD1. The germline gives CDR1 SGHVS, CDR2 FNYEAQ. Losses at the gene ends were 5 bases for V and 10 bases for J; bases not matched to a gene: 15. The CDR3 is made up of 15 amino acids. The DNA of the CDR3 is TGTGCCAGCAGCCCGCTTGACAGGGGCCCAAGGACAGCTTTCTTT. Translation: CASSPLDRGPRTAFF.

This rearrangement joins TRBV7-8 to TRBJ1-3; the match to TRBD1 covers 10 bases. The germline gives CDR1 SGHVS, CDR2 FQNEAQ. J was trimmed by 4 bases and V by 5 bases; bases with no gene match: 14. The CDR3 length is 18 residues. CDR3 bases: TGTGCCAGCAGCCTCGGAGGGACAGGGGTGTCAAGCGGAAACACCATATATTTT. It encodes CASSLGGTGVSSGNTIYF.

V usage is TRBV7-2 and J usage is TRBJ2-3; 7 nucleotides agree with TRBD2. The CDR3 length is 13 residues. Germline V gene lookup returns CDR1 SGHTA and CDR2 FQGNSA. Unmatched junction bases numbered 6, after V lost 6 bases and J lost 6 bases. The CDR3 coding sequence is TGTGCCAGCAGATTAAATAGCGGGGATACGCAGTATTTT. It codes for CASRLNSGDTQYF.

V gene TRBV5-1 combines with J gene TRBJ2-2; D remains unclear. The germline V gene encodes CDR1 SGHRS and CDR2 YFSETQ. V was clipped by 0 bases and J by 5 bases, with 5 bases between them. This CDR3 comprises 13 residues. The CDR3 DNA sequence: TGCGCCAGCAGCTTGGTGATAACCGGGGAGCTGTTTTTT. Protein product: CASSLVITGELFF.

J is TRBJ2-5 and V is TRBV29-1, with 7 nucleotides matching TRBD1. V gave up 1 base and J gave up 1 base; unmatched junction bases: 6. This CDR3 spans 15 amino acids. Germline V gives CDR1 SQVTM, CDR2 ANQGSEA. This chain's CDR3 is CSVEGYAGGQETQYF. The CDR3 bases are TGCAGCGTTGAAGGTTACGCAGGGGGCCAAGAGACCCAGTACTTC. The variable domain in full, with the rest retrieved from reference TRBV29-1 and TRBJ2-5, is SAVISQKPSRDICQRGTSLTIQCQVDSQVTMMFWYRQQPGQSLTLIATANQGSEATYESGFVIDKFPISRPNLTFSTLTVSNMSPEDSSIYLCSVEGYAGGQETQYFGPGTRLLVL.

This clonotype was seen more than once but under ten times. The chain is built from TRBV9 and TRBJ1-5; possible D gene TRBD1, 5 bases. Germline-derived CDR1 and CDR2 are SGDLS and YYNGEE. The ends were cut back, 1 base at V and 6 bases at J, with 8 bases in the middle. The CDR3 consists of 13 residues. This chain's CDR3 is CASSVSGSQPQHF. Here the CDR3 DNA reads TGTGCCAGCAGCGTATCAGGGAGTCAGCCCCAGCATTTT.

This clonotype was found a few times. V is TRBV20-1 and J is TRBJ2-5, with TRBD2 identical over 7 bases. This CDR3 is 17 amino acids long. Germline V CDR1 and CDR2: DFQATT, SNEGSKA (reference sequence). Unmatched junction bases numbered 12, after V lost 1 base and J lost 1 base. The CDR3 region is CSARGLAERGSQETQYF. As DNA, the CDR3 is TGCAGTGCTAGAGGGCTAGCGGAAAGGGGATCCCAAGAGACCCAGTACTTC.

The chain couples TRBV7-2 to TRBJ2-7; D remains unclear. The germline V and J ends were trimmed by 4 bases and 4 bases, with 11 bases remaining between them. This CDR3 is 13 amino acids long. The V gene's germline CDR1 is SGHTA and CDR2 FQGNSA. Written as DNA, the CDR3 is TGTGCCAGCAGCTATATGCAGCCTTACGAGCAGTACTTC. It yields the protein CASSYMQPYEQYF.

On this clonotype itself: A read error may produce the germline difference seen at one junction end. V and J are TRBV20-1 and TRBJ1-2; D is undetermined. The CDR3 is made up of 10 amino acids. CDR1 and CDR2 (germline): DFQATT, SNEGSKA (reference sequence). CDR3 DNA sequence: TGCAGTGCTAGTCTAGCGGACGGTGACTTC. Its translation is CSASLADGDF.

The chain links TRBV28 to TRBJ1-1; the D gene is possibly TRBD1 (6 bases). The V end was cut by 8 bases, the J end by 1 base, with 14 bases between. Germline lookup yields CDR1 MDHEN and CDR2 SYDVKM. The CDR3 is 14 residues long. The CDR3 loop reads CASEGGFKNTEAFF. The CDR3 DNA follows: TGTGCCAGCGAGGGGGGATTCAAGAACACTGAAGCTTTCTTT.

The table lists this clonotype with a few counts. The chain couples TRBV9 to TRBJ2-5; TRBD2 aligns across 7 bases. The end of the DNA aligns better with TRBJ2-1, so the J call may be wrong. Germline V gives CDR1 SGDLS, CDR2 YYNGEE. The CDR3 length is 13 residues. The CDR3 region has the DNA TGTGCCAGCAGCGTAGGTGGGAGGGCCGAGCAGTTCTTC. Encoded protein: CASSVGGRAEQFF.

The rearrangement uses TRBV7-9 and TRBJ2-5; D might be TRBD1 (6 bases). The end of the DNA fits TRBJ2-7 better, so the J call may be wrong. Germline V gives CDR1 SEHNR, CDR2 FQNEAQ (reference sequence). The CDR3 sequence is 17 residues long. The CDR3 coding sequence is TGTGCCAGCAGGACCACCCTGGGGAGACAGGCCTCCTACGAGCAGTACTTC. Its translation is CASRTTLGRQASYEQYF.

This clonotype was seen a few times. The chain couples TRBV18 to TRBJ2-4; D perhaps matches TRBD1 (7 bases). This CDR3 has 15 residues. The germline CDR1 and CDR2 sequences are KGHSH and LQKENI. V lost 2 bases and J lost 7, with 15 bases in between. The CDR3, as DNA: TGTGCCAGCTCACCATTGGAGGGGGCATTGAACATTCAGTACTTC. It encodes CASSPLEGALNIQYF.

This rearrangement joins TRBV13 to TRBJ2-5; possibly TRBD2 for D (6 bases). The CDR3 consists of 15 residues. V dropped 0 bases and J dropped 4 bases, with 12 bases sitting between them. Looked up from germline, CDR1 is PRHDT and CDR2 is FYEKMQ (reference sequence). The CDR3, as DNA: TGTGCCAGCAGCTTAGGGGGCCAGGAGGGAGAGACCCAGTACTTC. This codes for CASSLGGQEGETQYF. The full variable domain, its missing parts supplied by reference TRBV13 and TRBJ2-5, is AAGVIQSPRHLIKEKRETATLKCYPIPRHDTVYWYQQGPGQDPQFLISFYEKMQSDKGSIPDRFSAQQFSDYHSELNMSSLELGDSALYFCASSLGGQEGETQYFGPGTRLLVL.

The rearrangement uses TRBV28 and TRBJ2-1, with a weak D call TRBD2 (5 bases). Between the trimmed V and J ends, which lost 3 bases and 0 bases, there was a span of 9 bases. This CDR3 is 15 amino acids long. The germline CDR1 and CDR2 sequences are MDHEN and SYDVKM. Written as DNA, the CDR3 is TGTGCCAGCAGTTTTTATGGGAGCTCCTACAATGAGCAGTTCTTC. Residues: CASSFYGSSYNEQFF.

This clonotype has just a few counts. V gene TRBV20-1 combines with J gene TRBJ1-2; D possibly corresponds to TRBD1 (5 bases). The germline CDR1 and CDR2 sequences are DFQATT and SNEGSKA (reference sequence). Trimming stripped 0 bases from V and 4 bases from J, with 6 bases between. The length of the CDR3 is 12 residues. This chain's CDR3 is CSARDGAYGYTF. For the CDR3, the DNA is TGCAGTGCTAGAGACGGGGCCTATGGCTACACCTTC.

This clonotype showed up just a few times. V and J are TRBV2 and TRBJ2-4; D possibly corresponds to TRBD1 (5 bases). This CDR3 spans 16 amino acids. Germline V gene data show CDR1 as SNHLY and CDR2 as FYNNEI. Trimming took 0 bases from V and 11 from J, leaving 20 bases between them. The CDR3 nucleotides are TGTGCCAGCAGTGAAGCGCTTTCGGGCAGGGCCCTTTTTCAGTACTTC. It translates to CASSEALSGRALFQYF.

The CDR3 DNA sequence: TGCAGCGTTTCTTTGGAGGGCACAGACGAGCAGTACTTC. This sequence encodes CSVSLEGTDEQYF. This chain uses TRBV29-1 with TRBJ2-7; weak D call: TRBD2 (6 bases). This CDR3 region has 13 residues. From germline, CDR1 is SQVTM and CDR2 ANQGSEA. V lost 5 bases to trimming and J lost 5 bases, with 16 bases between them.

The chain joins TRBV7-9 to TRBJ1-2, with 10 positions matching TRBD1. The V gene end was trimmed by 4 bases and the J gene end by 8 bases; junction bases not matched to a gene: 10. CDR1 is SEHNR, CDR2 FQNEAQ, per germline (reference sequence). This CDR3 is built from 15 residues. The CDR3 loop is CASSSPDRGRRGYTF. The CDR3 DNA reads as TGTGCCAGCAGCTCCCCCGACAGGGGGCGTCGGGGCTACACCTTC.

The J gene is TRBJ1-4, the V gene TRBV29-1; D is perhaps TRBD1 (5 bases). From germline, CDR1 is SQVTM and CDR2 ANQGSEA. There are 16 residues in the CDR3. Trimming pared 4 bases from V and 2 bases from J, leaving 17 bases between. The CDR3 is CSVAGPAGATNEKLFF. The DNA of the CDR3 is TGCAGCGTTGCAGGTCCGGCTGGGGCGACTAATGAAAAACTGTTTTTT.

V and J are TRBV9 and TRBJ2-5; 9 nucleotides line up with TRBD2. The assigned J gene may be wrong: the sequence end matches TRBJ2-1 better. Germline V gene sequence: CDR1 SGDLS, CDR2 YYNGEE. The CDR3 has 14 amino acids. The CDR3 region is CASRPAGGDSQQFF. CDR3 bases: TGTGCCAGCAGGCCAGCGGGGGGCGATTCTCAGCAGTTCTTC.

The chain employs TRBV5-1 and TRBJ1-2; 8 bases are shared with TRBD1. Germline V gene sequence: CDR1 SGHRS, CDR2 YFSETQ. The CDR3 has 13 amino acids. With V trimmed by 5 bases and J by 2 bases, 2 bases remained unmatched. CDR3 in amino acids: CASRTGENYGYTF. DNA for the CDR3: TGCGCCAGCAGGACAGGGGAGAACTATGGCTACACCTTC. Variable domain in full (rest from reference TRBV5-1 and TRBJ1-2): KAGVTQTPRYLIKTRGQQVTLSCSPISGHRSVSWYQQTPGQGLQFLFEYFSETQRNKGNFPGRFSGRQFSNSRSEMNVSTLELGDSALYLCASRTGENYGYTFGSGTRLTVV.

V is TRBV5-1 and J is TRBJ1-2; possibly TRBD1 for D (5 bases). The germline CDR1 and CDR2 sequences are SGHRS and YFSETQ. The CDR3 is made up of 13 amino acids. The ends were cut back, 4 bases at V and 8 bases at J, with 15 bases in the middle. The DNA of the CDR3 is TGCGCCAGCAGCGAAAACCAGGGTGGCGGCTACACCTTC. Translated: CASSENQGGGYTF. Full variable domain (remainder filled in from reference TRBV5-1 and TRBJ1-2): KAGVTQTPRYLIKTRGQQVTLSCSPISGHRSVSWYQQTPGQGLQFLFEYFSETQRNKGNFPGRFSGRQFSNSRSEMNVSTLELGDSALYLCASSENQGGGYTFGSGTRLTVV.

J is TRBJ2-7 and V is TRBV29-1, with D possibly being TRBD1 (6 bases). V gave up 1 base and J gave up 2 bases, with 12 bases separating them. The CDR3 extends over 14 amino acids. The germline V gene has CDR1 SQVTM and CDR2 ANQGSEA. The chain's CDR3 is CSVEVHRETYEQYF. CDR3 nucleotide sequence: TGCAGCGTTGAAGTCCACAGGGAGACCTACGAGCAGTACTTC.

V gene TRBV7-9 combines with J gene TRBJ2-1, with D possibly called TRBD1 or TRBD2 (5 bases each). Trimming pared 1 base from V and 7 bases from J, leaving 8 bases between. The CDR3 spans 13 residues. Germline lookup yields CDR1 SEHNR and CDR2 FQNEAQ (reference sequence). The DNA for the CDR3 is TGTGCCAGCAGCTTAGTCGGGACGAATGAGCAGTTCTTC. It is translated as CASSLVGTNEQFF.

V usage is TRBV7-8 and J usage is TRBJ1-2, with a tentative D call TRBD1 (6 bases). CDR1 is SGHVS, CDR2 FQNEAQ, per germline. The CDR3 consists of 16 residues. Trimming took 3 bases from V and 2 from J, leaving 16 bases between them. CDR3 residues: CASSFAGASSNYGYTF. The DNA for the CDR3 is TGTGCCAGCAGCTTTGCGGGGGCGAGCTCGAACTATGGCTACACCTTC.

The rearrangement links TRBV7-9 to TRBJ2-3; 8 bases agree with TRBD2. The germline V gene encodes CDR1 SEHNR and CDR2 FQNEAQ (reference sequence). The CDR3 spans 16 residues. V was clipped by 5 bases and J by 6 bases; unmatched bases: 13. As DNA, the CDR3 is TGTGCCAGCAGCAGGGGGAGAAGCGGGAGCGCCGATACGCAGTATTTT. This sequence encodes CASSRGRSGSADTQYF.